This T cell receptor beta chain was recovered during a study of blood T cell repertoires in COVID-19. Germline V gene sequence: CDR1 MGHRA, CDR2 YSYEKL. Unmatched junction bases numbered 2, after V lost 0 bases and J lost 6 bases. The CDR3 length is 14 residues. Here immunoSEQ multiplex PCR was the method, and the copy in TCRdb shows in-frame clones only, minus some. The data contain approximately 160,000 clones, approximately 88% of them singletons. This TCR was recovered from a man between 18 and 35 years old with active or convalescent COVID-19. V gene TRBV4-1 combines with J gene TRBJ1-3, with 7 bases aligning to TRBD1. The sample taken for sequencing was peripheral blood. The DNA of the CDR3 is TGCGCCAGCAGCCAAGATACAGGGGTAAACACCATATATTTT. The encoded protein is CASSQDTGVNTIYF.